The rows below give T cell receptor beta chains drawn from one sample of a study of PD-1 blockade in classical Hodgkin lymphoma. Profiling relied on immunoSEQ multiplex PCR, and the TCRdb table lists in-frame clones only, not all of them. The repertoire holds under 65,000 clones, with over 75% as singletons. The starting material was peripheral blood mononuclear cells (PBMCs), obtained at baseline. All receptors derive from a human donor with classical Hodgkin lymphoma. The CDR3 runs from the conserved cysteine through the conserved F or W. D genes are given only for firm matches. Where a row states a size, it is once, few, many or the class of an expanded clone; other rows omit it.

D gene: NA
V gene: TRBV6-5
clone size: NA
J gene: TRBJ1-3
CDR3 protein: CASSYERWGNGNTIYF
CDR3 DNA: TGTGCCAGCAGTTACGAAAGGTGGGGGAATGGAAACACCATATATTTT

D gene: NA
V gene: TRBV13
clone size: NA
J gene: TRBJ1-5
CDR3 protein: CASSQGAGNQPQHF
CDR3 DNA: TGTGCCAGCAGCCAGGGAGCGGGCAATCAGCCCCAGCATTTT

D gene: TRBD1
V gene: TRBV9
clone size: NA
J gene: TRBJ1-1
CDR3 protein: CASSTTGATEAFF
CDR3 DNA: TGTGCCAGCAGCACAACAGGGGCAACTGAAGCTTTCTTT

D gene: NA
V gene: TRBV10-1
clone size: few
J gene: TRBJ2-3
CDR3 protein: CASSDSGVPDTQYF
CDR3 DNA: TGCGCCAGCAGTGATAGCGGTGTTCCAGATACGCAGTATTTT

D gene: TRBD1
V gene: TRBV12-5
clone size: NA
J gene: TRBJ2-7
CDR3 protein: CASGLVLAGGDEQYF
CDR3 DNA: TGTGCTAGTGGTTTGGTATTAGCAGGGGGTGACGAGCAGTACTTC

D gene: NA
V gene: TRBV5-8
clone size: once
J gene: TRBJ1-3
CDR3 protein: CASWRGTGNTIYF
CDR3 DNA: TGTGCCAGCTGGAGGGGGACTGGAAACACCATATATTTT

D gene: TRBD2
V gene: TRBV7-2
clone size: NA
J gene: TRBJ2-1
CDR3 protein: CASSLQLAGGYNEQFF
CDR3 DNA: TGTGCCAGCAGCCTACAACTAGCGGGAGGTTACAATGAGCAGTTCTTC

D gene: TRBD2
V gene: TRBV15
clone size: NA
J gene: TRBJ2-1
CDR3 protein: CATSRGLAGNEQFF
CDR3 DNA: TGTGCCACCAGCAGAGGACTAGCGGGGAATGAGCAGTTCTTC

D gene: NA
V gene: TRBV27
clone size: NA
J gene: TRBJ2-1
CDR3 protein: CASSLGRTEQFF
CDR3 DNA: TGTGCCAGCAGTTTAGGGCGGACTGAGCAGTTCTTC

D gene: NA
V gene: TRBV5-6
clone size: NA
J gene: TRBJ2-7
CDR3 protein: CASSSNSGFSYEQYF
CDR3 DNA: TGTGCCAGCAGCTCCAATAGCGGATTCTCCTACGAGCAGTACTTC

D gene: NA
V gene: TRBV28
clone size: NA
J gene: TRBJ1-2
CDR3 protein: CASSLTQRDGYTF
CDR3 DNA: TGTGCCAGCAGTTTGACCCAGCGGGATGGCTACACCTTC

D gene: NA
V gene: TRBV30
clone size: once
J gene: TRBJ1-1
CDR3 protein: CAWSGHRDLNTEAFF
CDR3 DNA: TGTGCCTGGAGTGGCCACCGGGATTTGAACACTGAAGCTTTCTTT

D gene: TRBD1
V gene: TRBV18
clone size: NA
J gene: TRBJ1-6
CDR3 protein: CASSTRGLRTLHF
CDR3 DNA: TGTGCCAGCTCAACTAGGGGGCTCAGGACCCTCCACTTT

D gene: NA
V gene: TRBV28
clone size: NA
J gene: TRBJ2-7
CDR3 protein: CASRFGPYYEQYF
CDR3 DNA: TGTGCCAGCAGATTCGGACCTTATTACGAGCAGTACTTC

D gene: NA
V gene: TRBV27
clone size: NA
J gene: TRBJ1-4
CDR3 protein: CASSLSRGGRSTNEKLFF
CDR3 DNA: TGTGCCAGCAGTTTAAGCAGGGGAGGGCGGTCAACTAATGAAAAACTGTTTTTT

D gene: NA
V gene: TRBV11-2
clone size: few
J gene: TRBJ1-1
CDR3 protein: CASSLLLNTEAFF
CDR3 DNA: TGTGCCAGCAGCTTATTGCTGAACACTGAAGCTTTCTTT

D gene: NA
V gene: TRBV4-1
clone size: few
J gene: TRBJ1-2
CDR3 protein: CASSQLGTLGLHGYTF
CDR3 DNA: TGCGCCAGCAGCCAATTAGGAACGCTGGGGCTCCATGGCTACACCTTC

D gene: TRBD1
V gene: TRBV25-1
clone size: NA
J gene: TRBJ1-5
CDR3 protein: CASTGTAPNQPQHF
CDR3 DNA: TGTGCCAGCACCGGGACAGCCCCTAATCAGCCCCAGCATTTT

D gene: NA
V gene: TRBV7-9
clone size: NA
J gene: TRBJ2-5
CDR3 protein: CASSGPKGETQYF
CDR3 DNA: TGTGCCAGCAGCGGACCCAAGGGAGAGACCCAGTACTTC

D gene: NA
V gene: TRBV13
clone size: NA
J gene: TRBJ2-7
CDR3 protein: CASSPGPRVDEQYF
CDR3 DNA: TGTGCCAGCAGCCCCGGACCGAGGGTCGACGAGCAGTACTTC

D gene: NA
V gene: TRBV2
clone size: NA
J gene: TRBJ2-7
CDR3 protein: CASSPFREQYF
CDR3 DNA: TGTGCCAGCAGCCCATTTCGGGAGCAGTACTTC

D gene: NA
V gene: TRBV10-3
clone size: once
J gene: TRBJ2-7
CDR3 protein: CAISEGVYEQYF
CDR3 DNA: TGTGCCATCTCCGAAGGAGTGTACGAGCAGTACTTC

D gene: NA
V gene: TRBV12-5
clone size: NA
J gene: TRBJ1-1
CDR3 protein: CASGFPRLMNTEAFF
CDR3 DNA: TGTGCTAGTGGTTTCCCTAGGCTTATGAACACTGAAGCTTTCTTT

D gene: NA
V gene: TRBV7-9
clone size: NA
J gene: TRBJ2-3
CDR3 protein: CASSGGPETQYF
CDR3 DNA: TGTGCCAGCAGCGGAGGGCCAGAAACGCAGTATTTT

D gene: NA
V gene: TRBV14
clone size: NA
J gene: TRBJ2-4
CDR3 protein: CASSAVGFGIQYF
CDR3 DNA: TGTGCCAGCAGCGCAGTAGGTTTCGGCATTCAGTACTTC

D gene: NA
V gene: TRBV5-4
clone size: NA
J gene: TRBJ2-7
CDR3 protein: CASSLEGGDYEQYF
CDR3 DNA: TGTGCCAGCAGCTTGGAAGGGGGGGACTACGAGCAGTACTTC

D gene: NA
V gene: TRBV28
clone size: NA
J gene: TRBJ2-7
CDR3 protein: CASSHTGFRRSNGAYEQYF
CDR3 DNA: TGTGCCAGCAGTCACACAGGTTTCCGGCGGAGTAACGGCGCCTACGAGCAGTACTTC

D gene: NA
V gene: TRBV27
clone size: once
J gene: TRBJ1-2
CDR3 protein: CATLGELTDGYGYTF
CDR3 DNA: TGTGCCACCCTGGGTGAACTGACGGACGGCTATGGCTACACCTTC

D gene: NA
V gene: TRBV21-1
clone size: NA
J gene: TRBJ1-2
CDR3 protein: CASSKEGFSRGEGYGYTF
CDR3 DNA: TGTGCCAGCAGCAAAGAAGGGTTTTCACGGGGGGAAGGTTATGGCTACACCTTC

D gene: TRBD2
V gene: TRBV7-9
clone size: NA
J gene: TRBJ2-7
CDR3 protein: CATRGDEQYF
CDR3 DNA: TGTGCCACCCGGGGGGACGAGCAGTACTTC

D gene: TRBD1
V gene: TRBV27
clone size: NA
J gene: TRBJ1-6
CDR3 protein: CASSWGTGYGNSPLHF
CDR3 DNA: TGTGCCAGCAGTTGGGGGACAGGGTACGGGAATTCACCCCTCCACTTT

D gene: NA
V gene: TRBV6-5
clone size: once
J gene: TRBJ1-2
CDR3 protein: CASSPLFLGNYGYTF
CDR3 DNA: TGTGCCAGCAGCCCCCTGTTTCTTGGGAACTATGGCTACACCTTC

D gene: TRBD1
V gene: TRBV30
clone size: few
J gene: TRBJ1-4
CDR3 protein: CAWSVQGRVDEKLFF
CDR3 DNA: TGTGCCTGGAGTGTACAGGGGAGGGTTGACGAAAAACTGTTTTTT

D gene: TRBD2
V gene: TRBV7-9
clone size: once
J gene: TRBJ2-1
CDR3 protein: CASSLFSGGALVDEQFF
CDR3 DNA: TGTGCCAGCAGCTTATTTAGCGGGGGGGCCTTAGTCGATGAGCAGTTCTTC

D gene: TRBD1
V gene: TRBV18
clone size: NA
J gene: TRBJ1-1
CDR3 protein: CASSVVGGSSTEAFF
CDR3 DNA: TGTGCCAGCTCAGTTGTAGGGGGCTCAAGCACTGAAGCTTTCTTT

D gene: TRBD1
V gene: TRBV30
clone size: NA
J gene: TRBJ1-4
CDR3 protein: CAWSSQGRREKLFF
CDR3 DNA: TGTGCCTGGAGCTCACAGGGGAGACGTGAAAAACTGTTTTTT

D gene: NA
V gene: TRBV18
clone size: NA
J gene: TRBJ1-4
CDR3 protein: CASSPPGQGEKLFF
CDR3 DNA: TGTGCCAGCTCACCACCGGGGCAGGGGGAAAAACTGTTTTTT

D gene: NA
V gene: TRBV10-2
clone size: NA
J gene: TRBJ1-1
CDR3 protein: CASSERWGTEAFF
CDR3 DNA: TGCGCCAGCAGTGAGAGGTGGGGGACTGAAGCTTTCTTT

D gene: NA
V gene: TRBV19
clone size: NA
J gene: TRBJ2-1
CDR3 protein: CASIMSYASSYNEQFF
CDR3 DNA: TGTGCCAGTATCATGTCCTACGCTAGCTCCTACAATGAGCAGTTCTTC

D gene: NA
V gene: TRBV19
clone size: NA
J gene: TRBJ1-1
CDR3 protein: CASMGVEGRTEAFF
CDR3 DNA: TGTGCCAGTATGGGGGTGGAAGGTAGGACTGAAGCTTTCTTT

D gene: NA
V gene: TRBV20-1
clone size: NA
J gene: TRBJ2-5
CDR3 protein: CSASGEETQYF
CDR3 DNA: TGCAGTGCTAGCGGTGAAGAGACCCAGTACTTC

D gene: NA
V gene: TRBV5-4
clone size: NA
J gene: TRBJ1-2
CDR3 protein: CASGLRPRTYGYTF
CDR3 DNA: TGTGCCAGCGGCTTACGACCTCGGACCTATGGCTACACCTTC

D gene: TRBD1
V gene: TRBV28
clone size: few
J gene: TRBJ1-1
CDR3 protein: CASGQALSSEAFF
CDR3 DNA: TGTGCCAGCGGACAGGCTCTGAGCTCTGAGGCTTTCTTT

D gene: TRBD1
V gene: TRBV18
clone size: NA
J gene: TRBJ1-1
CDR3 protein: CASSGRGDTEAFF
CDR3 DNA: TGTGCCAGCTCTGGCAGGGGGGACACTGAAGCTTTCTTT

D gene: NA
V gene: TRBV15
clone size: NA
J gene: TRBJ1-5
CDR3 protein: CATSRDLKPQHF
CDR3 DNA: TGTGCCACCAGCAGAGATTTGAAGCCCCAGCATTTT

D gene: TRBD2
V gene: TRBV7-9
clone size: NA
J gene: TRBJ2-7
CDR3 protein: CASSLSGGAYEQYF
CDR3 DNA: TGTGCCAGCAGCCTGAGCGGGGGGGCCTACGAGCAGTACTTC

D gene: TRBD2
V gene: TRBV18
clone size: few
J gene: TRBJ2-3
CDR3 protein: CASSSTSGGTDTQYF
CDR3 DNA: TGTGCCAGCTCATCGACTAGCGGGGGCACAGATACGCAGTATTTT

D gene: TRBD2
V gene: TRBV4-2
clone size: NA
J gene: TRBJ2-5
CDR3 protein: CASSAGGNQETQYF
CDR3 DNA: TGTGCCAGCAGCGCGGGGGGCAACCAAGAGACCCAGTACTTC

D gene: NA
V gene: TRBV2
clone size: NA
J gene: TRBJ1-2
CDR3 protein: CASRRFSGYTF
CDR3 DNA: TGTGCCAGCAGGAGGTTTTCTGGCTACACCTTC

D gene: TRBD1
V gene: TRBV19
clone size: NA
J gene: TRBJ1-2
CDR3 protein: CASSKKPPEGADGYTF
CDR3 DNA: TGTGCCAGTAGTAAAAAGCCCCCGGAGGGGGCGGATGGCTACACCTTC

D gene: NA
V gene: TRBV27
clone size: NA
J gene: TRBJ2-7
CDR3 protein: CATPIPGFWSREQYF
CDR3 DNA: TGTGCCACCCCCATACCGGGCTTTTGGTCGCGGGAGCAGTACTTC

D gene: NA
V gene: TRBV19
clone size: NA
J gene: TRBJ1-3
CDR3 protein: CASSISSGNTIYF
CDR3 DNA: TGTGCCAGTAGTATCTCCTCTGGAAACACCATATATTTT

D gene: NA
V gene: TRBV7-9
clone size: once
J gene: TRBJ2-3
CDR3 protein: CASSLALGSTDTQYF
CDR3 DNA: TGTGCCAGCAGCTTAGCGCTCGGGTCGACAGATACGCAGTATTTT

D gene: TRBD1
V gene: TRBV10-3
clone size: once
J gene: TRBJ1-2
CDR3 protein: CAISEGQGAFNYGYTF
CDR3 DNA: TGTGCCATCAGTGAGGGACAGGGGGCATTTAACTATGGCTACACCTTC

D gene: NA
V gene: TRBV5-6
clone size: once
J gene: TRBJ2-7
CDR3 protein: CASSPGTGAYEQYF
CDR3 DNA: TGTGCCAGCAGCCCCGGGACTGGGGCCTACGAGCAGTACTTC

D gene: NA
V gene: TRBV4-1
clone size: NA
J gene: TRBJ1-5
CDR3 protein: CASSTGLNQPQHF
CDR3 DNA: TGCGCCAGCAGCACGGGTCTCAATCAGCCCCAGCATTTT